This T cell receptor (beta chain) emerged from a study of shared clonotypes between healthy human individuals. Study-wide results and caveats: Naive subsets typically showed greater estimated richness than memory subsets. The study sampled only blood, and tissue repertoires likely differ.

The study drew its donors from healthy HIV-negative adults without recent acute infections or vaccinations. Donors comprised only Caucasian adults living in Nashville, Tennessee. Produced via immunoSEQ multiplex PCR; TCRdb's table is partial and in-frame only. The sample has 2 million to 2.5 million clones, roughly 92% seen once. The CDR3 spans 14 residues. V was clipped by 0 bases and J by 8 bases; unmatched bases: 4. The germline CDR1 and CDR2 sequences are SGHRS and YFSETQ. Of note for this clone: Its antigen is unknown.

J is TRBJ1-5 and V is TRBV5-1; 8 positions agree with TRBD1. What was sequenced was naive CD4+ T cells from PBMCs. Subset noted: CD45RA+ positively selected. The origin of this receptor is a man aged 18 to 30 in good health. Some clones in this sample may be carry-over from other donors' samples. The CDR3 loop is CASSLGQGREPQHF. CDR3 nucleotide sequence: TGCGCCAGCAGCTTGGGACAGGGGAGAGAGCCCCAGCATTTT.